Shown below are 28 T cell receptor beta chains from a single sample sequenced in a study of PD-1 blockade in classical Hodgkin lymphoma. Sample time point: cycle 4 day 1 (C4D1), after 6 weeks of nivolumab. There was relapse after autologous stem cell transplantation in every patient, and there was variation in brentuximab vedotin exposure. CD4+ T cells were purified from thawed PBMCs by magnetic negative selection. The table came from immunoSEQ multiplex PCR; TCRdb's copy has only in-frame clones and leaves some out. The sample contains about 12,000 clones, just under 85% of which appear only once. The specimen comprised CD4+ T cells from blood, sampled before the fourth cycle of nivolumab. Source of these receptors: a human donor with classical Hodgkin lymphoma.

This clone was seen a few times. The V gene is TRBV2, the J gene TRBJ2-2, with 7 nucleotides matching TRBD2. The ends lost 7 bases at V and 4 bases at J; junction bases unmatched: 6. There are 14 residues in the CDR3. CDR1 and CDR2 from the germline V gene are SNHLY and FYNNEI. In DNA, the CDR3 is TGTGCCAGCAAAGGACTAGTCAGCACCGGGGAGCTGTTTTTT. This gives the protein CASKGLVSTGELFF.

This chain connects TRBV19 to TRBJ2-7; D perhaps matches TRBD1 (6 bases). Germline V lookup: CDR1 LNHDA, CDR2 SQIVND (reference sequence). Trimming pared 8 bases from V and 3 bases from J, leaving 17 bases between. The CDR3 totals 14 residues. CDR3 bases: TGTGCCAGTCGGGACACCTCTTGGCACTACGAGCAGTACTTC. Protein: CASRDTSWHYEQYF.

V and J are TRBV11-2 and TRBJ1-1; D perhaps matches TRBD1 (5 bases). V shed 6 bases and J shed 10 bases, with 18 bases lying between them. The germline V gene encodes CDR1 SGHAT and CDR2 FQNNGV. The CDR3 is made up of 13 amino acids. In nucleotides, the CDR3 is TGTGCCAGCAGGCTCGGGGACCCTGGGAGAGCTTTCTTT. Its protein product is CASRLGDPGRAFF.

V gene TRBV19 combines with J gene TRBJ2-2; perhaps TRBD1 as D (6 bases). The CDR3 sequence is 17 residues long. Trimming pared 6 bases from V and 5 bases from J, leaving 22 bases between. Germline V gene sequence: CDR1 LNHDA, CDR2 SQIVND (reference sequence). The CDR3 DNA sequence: TGTGCCAGTAGGAAACCGGGACACATCTCGGGTACCGGGGAGCTGTTTTTT. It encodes CASRKPGHISGTGELFF.

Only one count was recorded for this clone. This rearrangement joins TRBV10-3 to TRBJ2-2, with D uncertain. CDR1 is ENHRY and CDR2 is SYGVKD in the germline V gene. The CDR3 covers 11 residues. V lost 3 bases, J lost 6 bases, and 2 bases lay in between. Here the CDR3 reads CAISEPGELFF. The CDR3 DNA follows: TGTGCCATCAGTGAACCCGGGGAGCTGTTTTTT.

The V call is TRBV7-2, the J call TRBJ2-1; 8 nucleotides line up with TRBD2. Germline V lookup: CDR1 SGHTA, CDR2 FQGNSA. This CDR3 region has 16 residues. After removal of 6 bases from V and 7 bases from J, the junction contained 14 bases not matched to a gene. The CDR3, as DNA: TGTGCCAGCAGTCCTGCTGACCGACGGGGGGGGAATGAGCAGTTCTTC. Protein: CASSPADRRGGNEQFF.

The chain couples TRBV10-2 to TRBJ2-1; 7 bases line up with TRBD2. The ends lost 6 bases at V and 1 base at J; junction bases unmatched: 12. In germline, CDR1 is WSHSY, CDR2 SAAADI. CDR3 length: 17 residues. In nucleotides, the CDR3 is TGCGCCAGCAGCCCGTGGGGGGGAGGTCGGTCCTACAATGAGCAGTTCTTC. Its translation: CASSPWGGGRSYNEQFF.

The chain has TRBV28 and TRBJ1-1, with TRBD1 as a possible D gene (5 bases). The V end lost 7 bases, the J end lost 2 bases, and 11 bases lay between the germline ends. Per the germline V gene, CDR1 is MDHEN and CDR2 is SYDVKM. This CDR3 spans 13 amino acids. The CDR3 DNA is TGTGCCAGCACCCTCCAGGGAAACACTGAAGCTTTCTTT. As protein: CASTLQGNTEAFF. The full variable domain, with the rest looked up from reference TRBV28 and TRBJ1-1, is DVKVTQSSRYLVKRTGEKVFLECVQDMDHENMFWYRQDPGLGLRLIYFSYDVKMKEKGDIPEGYSVSREKKERFSLILESASTNQTSMYLCASTLQGNTEAFFGQGTRLTVV.

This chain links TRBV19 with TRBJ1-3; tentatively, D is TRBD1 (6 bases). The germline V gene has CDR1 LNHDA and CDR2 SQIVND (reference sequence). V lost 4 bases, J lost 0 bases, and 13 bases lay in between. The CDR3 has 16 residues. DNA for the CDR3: TGTGCCAGTAGTAGCGGACAGCCAGGCTCTGGAAACACCATATATTTT. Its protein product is CASSSGQPGSGNTIYF. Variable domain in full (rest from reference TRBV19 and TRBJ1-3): DGGITQSPKYLFRKEGQNVTLSCEQNLNHDAMYWYRQDPGQGLRLIYYSQIVNDFQKGDIAEGYSVSREKKESFPLTVTSAQKNPTAFYLCASSSGQPGSGNTIYFGEGSWLTVV.

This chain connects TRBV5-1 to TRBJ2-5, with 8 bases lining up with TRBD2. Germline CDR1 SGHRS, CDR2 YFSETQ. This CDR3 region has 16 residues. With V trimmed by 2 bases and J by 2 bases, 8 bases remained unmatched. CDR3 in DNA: TGCGCCAGCAGCTTTGGTAGCGGGATAGTGCAAGAGACCCAGTACTTC. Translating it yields CASSFGSGIVQETQYF.

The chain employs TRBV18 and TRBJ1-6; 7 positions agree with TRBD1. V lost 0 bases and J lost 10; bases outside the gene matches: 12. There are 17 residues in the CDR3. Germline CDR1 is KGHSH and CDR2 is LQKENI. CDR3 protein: CASSPPNIGQDRSPLHF. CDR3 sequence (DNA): TGTGCCAGCTCACCACCCAACATCGGACAGGATAGGTCACCCCTCCACTTT.

CDR3 coding DNA: TGTGCCAGCAGCTTCCAGGGTGCCTCACCCCTCCACTTT. This codes for CASSFQGASPLHF. This chain links TRBV5-5 with TRBJ1-6, with D perhaps matching TRBD1 (5 bases). The germline V and J ends were trimmed by 2 bases and 10 bases, with 10 bases remaining between them. The germline gives CDR1 SGHKS, CDR2 YYEKEE (reference sequence). CDR3 length equals 13 residues.

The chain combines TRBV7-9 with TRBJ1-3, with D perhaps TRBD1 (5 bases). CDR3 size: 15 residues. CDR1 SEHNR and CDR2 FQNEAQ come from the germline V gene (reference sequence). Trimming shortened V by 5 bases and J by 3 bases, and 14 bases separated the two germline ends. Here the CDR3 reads CASSHIREVGNTIYF. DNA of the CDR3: TGTGCCAGCAGCCACATCAGGGAAGTTGGAAACACCATATATTTT.

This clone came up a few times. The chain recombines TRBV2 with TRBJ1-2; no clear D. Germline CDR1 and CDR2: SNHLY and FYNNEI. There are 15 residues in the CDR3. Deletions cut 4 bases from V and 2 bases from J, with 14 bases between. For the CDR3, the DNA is TGTGCCAGCAGTGTTGAGGGAGGCGGCAACTATGGCTACACCTTC. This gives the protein CASSVEGGGNYGYTF.

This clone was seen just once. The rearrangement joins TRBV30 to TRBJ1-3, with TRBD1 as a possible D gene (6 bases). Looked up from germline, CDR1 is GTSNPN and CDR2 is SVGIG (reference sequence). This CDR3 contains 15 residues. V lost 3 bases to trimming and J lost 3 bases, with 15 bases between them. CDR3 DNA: TGTGCCTGGAGCCCCCTGGGGGCCTTTGGAAACACCATATATTTT. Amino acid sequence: CAWSPLGAFGNTIYF. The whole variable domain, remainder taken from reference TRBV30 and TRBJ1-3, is SQTIHQWPATLVQPVGSPLSLECTVEGTSNPNLYWYRQAAGRGLQLLFYSVGIGQISSEVPQNLSASRPQDRQFILSSKKLLLSDSGFYLCAWSPLGAFGNTIYFGEGSWLTVV.

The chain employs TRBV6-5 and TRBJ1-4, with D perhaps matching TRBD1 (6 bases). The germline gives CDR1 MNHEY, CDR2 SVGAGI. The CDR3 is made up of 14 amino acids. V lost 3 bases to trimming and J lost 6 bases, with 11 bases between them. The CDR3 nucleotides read TGTGCCAGCAGTTATTCGGGACAAGATGAAAAACTGTTTTTT. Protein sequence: CASSYSGQDEKLFF.

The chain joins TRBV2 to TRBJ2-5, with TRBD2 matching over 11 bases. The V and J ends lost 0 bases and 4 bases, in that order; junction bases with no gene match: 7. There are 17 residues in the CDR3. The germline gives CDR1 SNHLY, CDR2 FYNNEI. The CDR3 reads CASSEARSSGRIETQYF. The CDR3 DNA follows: TGTGCCAGCAGTGAAGCGCGTTCTAGCGGGAGGATAGAGACCCAGTACTTC.

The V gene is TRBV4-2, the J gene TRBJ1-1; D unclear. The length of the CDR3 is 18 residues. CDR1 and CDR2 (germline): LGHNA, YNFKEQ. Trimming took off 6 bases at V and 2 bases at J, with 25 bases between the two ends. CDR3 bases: TGTGCCAGCAGTCCGGGCCCTCCTCTAGATTGGGGAAACACTGAAGCTTTCTTT. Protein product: CASSPGPPLDWGNTEAFF.

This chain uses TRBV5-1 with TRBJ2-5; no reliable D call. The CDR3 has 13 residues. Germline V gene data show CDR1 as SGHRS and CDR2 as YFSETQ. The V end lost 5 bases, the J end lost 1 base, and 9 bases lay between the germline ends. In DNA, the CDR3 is TGCGCCAGCAGTCAAGGAGCCCAAGAGACCCAGTACTTC. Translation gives CASSQGAQETQYF.

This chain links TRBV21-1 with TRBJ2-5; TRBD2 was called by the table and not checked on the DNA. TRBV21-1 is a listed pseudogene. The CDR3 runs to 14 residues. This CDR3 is CASSKPAGLETQYF. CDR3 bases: TGTGCCAGCAGCAAACCAGCGGGGTTAGAGACCCAGTACTTC.

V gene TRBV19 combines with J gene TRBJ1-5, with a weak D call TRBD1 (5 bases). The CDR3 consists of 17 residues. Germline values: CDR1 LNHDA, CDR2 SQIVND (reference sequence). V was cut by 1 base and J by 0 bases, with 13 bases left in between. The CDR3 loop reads CASSIATPGHSNQPQHF. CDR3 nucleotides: TGTGCCAGTAGTATAGCTACTCCAGGGCATAGCAATCAGCCCCAGCATTTT.

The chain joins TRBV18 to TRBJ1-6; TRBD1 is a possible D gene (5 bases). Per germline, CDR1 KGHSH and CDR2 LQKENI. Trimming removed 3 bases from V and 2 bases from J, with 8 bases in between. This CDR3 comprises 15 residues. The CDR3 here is CASSPTETYNSPLHF. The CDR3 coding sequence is TGTGCCAGCTCACCGACAGAAACCTATAATTCACCCCTCCACTTT.

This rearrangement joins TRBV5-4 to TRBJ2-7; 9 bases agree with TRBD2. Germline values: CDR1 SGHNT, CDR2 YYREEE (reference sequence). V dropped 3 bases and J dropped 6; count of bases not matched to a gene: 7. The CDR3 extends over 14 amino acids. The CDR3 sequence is CASSSPGLAREQYF. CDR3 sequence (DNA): TGTGCCAGCAGCTCGCCGGGACTAGCTCGCGAGCAGTACTTC.

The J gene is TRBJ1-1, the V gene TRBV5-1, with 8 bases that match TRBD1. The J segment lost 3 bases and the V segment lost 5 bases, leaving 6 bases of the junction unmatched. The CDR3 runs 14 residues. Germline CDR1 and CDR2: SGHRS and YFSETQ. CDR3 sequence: CASRTGVGHTEAFF. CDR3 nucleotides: TGCGCCAGCAGGACAGGGGTAGGACACACTGAAGCTTTCTTT.

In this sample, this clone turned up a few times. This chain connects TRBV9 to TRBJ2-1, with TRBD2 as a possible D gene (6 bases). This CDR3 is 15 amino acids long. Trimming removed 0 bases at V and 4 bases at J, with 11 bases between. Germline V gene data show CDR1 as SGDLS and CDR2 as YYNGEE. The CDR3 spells CASSVVAGPYNEQFF. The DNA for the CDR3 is TGTGCCAGCAGCGTAGTCGCGGGACCTTACAATGAGCAGTTCTTC.

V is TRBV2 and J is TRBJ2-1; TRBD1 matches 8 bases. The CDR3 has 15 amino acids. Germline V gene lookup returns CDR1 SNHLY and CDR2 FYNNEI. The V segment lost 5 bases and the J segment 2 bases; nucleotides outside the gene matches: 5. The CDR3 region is CASSSEDRAYNEQFF. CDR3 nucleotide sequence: TGTGCCAGCAGTAGCGAGGACAGGGCCTACAATGAGCAGTTCTTC.

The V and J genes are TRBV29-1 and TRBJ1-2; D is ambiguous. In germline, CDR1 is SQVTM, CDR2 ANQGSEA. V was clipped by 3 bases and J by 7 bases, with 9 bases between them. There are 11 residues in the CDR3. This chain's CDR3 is CSVEGVGGYTF. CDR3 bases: TGCAGCGTTGAGGGTGTTGGTGGCTACACCTTC.

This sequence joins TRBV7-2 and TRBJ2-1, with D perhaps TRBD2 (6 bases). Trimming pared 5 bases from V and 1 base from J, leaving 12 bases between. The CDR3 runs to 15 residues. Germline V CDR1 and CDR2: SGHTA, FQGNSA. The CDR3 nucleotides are TGTGCCAGCAGCGCCGGGACTCCGTCCTACAATGAGCAGTTCTTC. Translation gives CASSAGTPSYNEQFF.